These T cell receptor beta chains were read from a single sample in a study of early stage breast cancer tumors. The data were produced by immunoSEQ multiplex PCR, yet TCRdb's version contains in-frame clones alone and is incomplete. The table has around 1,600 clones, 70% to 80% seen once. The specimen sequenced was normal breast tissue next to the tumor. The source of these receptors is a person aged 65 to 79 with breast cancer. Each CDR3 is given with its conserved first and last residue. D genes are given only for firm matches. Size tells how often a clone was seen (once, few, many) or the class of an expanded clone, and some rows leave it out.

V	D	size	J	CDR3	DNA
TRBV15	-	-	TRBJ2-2	CATSKEADPSSGELFF	TGTGCCACCAGCAAGGAGGCCGACCCCTCCAGCGGGGAGCTGTTTTTT
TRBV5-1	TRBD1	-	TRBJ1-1	CASSLEGQMNTEAFF	TGCGCCAGCAGCTTGGAGGGACAGATGAACACTGAAGCTTTCTTT
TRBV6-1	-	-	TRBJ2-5	CASSEAGGPLGYTQYF	TGTGCCAGCAGTGAAGCCGGGGGGCCCCTCGGTTATACCCAGTACTTC
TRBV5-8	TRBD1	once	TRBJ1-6	CASRNRDRDNSPLHF	TGTGCCAGCAGAAACCGGGACAGGGACAATTCACCCCTCCACTTT
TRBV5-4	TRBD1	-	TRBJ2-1	CASSQGQETYNEQFF	TGTGCCAGCAGCCAGGGACAGGAAACCTACAATGAGCAGTTCTTC
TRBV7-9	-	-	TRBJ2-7	CASSPVREQGYFHEQYF	TGTGCCAGCAGCCCAGTACGGGAACAGGGCTATTTCCACGAGCAGTACTTC
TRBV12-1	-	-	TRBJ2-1	CASSARCDEQFF	TGTGCCAGCAGCGCGCGCTGCGATGAGCAGTTCTTC
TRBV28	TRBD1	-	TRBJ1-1	CASSLTGTGSNTEAFF	TGTGCCAGCAGTTTAACCGGGACAGGGTCGAACACTGAAGCTTTCTTT
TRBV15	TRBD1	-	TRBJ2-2	CATSTGTGDTGELFF	TGTGCCACCAGCACCGGGACAGGGGACACCGGGGAGCTGTTTTTT
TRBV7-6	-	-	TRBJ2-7	CASSPDTDSYEQYF	TGTGCCAGCAGCCCCGACACTGACAGCTACGAGCAGTACTTC
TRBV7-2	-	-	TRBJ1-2	CASSEGSGKRGYTF	TGTGCCAGCAGCGAAGGTTCAGGGAAACGCGGCTACACCTTC
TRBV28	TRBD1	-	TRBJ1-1	CASSLVQGATWEAFF	TGTGCCAGCAGTTTGGTACAGGGGGCCACTTGGGAAGCTTTCTTT
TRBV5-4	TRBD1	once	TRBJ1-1	CASSPDRGRVNTEAFF	TGTGCCAGCAGCCCGGACAGGGGGCGGGTGAACACTGAAGCTTTCTTT
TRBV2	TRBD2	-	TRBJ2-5	CARGLAGQETQYF	TGTGCCAGGGGACTAGCGGGGCAAGAGACCCAGTACTTC
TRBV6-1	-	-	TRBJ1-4	CASGLGSWANEKLFF	TGTGCCAGCGGACTGGGGTCCTGGGCTAATGAAAAACTGTTTTTT
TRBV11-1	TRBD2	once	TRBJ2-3	CASSSGTSGPLSTDTQYF	TGTGCCAGCAGCTCCGGGACTAGCGGACCTCTTAGCACAGATACGCAGTATTTT
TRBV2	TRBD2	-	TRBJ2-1	CASSGLAGAGSYNEQFF	TGTGCCAGCAGTGGTCTAGCGGGGGCGGGCTCCTACAATGAGCAGTTCTTC
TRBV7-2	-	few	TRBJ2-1	CASSQESNEQFF	TGTGCCAGCAGCCAAGAGAGCAATGAGCAGTTCTTC
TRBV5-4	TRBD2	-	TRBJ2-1	CASSLATSGGSYNEQFF	TGTGCCAGCAGCTTGGCGACTAGCGGGGGTTCCTACAATGAGCAGTTCTTC
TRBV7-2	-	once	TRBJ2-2	CASSVRWGDTGELFF	TGTGCCAGCAGCGTGAGATGGGGGGACACCGGGGAGCTGTTTTTT
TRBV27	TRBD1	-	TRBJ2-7	CASSSAGQGTYEQYF	TGTGCCAGCAGTTCCGCGGGACAGGGGACCTACGAGCAGTACTTC
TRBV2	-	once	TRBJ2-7	CASTEQAPGYEQYF	TGTGCCAGCACCGAACAGGCTCCGGGCTACGAGCAGTACTTC
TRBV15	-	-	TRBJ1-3	CATSRDRPGGSSGNTIYF	TGTGCCACCAGCAGAGATCGTCCGGGTGGGAGCTCTGGAAACACCATATATTTT
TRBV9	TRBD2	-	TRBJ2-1	CASSSPRGGGYEQFF	TGTGCCAGCAGCTCTCCACGGGGGGGCGGGTATGAGCAGTTCTTC
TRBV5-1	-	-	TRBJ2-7	CASSLAGYYEQYF	TGCGCCAGCAGCTTGGCAGGGTACTACGAGCAGTACTTC
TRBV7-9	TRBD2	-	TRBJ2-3	CASSLLLAGGPDTQYF	TGTGCCAGCAGCTTATTACTAGCGGGGGGACCAGATACGCAGTATTTT
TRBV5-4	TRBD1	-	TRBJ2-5	CASSLGAGGRPQETQYF	TGTGCCAGCAGCTTGGGGGCAGGGGGCCGACCTCAAGAGACCCAGTACTTC